Presented here are 25 T cell receptor beta chains from one specimen sequenced in a study of T cells after posttransplantation cyclophosphamide. The assay was immunoSEQ multiplex PCR, and TCRdb's table has in-frame clones only and misses some. The data show 4,900 or so clones, roughly 76% seen once. Treatment was busulfan-fludarabine conditioning, a marrow graft, and cyclophosphamide on days +3 and +4. The sample here was PBMCs, taken after allogeneic stem cell transplant with posttransplant cyclophosphamide. The receptor set was obtained from a male patient between 60 and 69 years old who received an allogeneic stem cell transplant from an unrelated donor, was CMV-positive, and had no GVHD. Some T cells could come from the graft donor.

V usage is TRBV7-9 and J usage is TRBJ2-5, with 10 bases aligning to TRBD2. The CDR3 contains 14 residues. The V gene end was trimmed by 5 bases and the J gene end by 4 bases; junction bases not matched to a gene: 4. Germline V gene data show CDR1 as SEHNR and CDR2 as FQNEAQ (reference sequence). The CDR3 spells CASSKLAGLETQYF. The CDR3 DNA reads TGTGCCAGCAGCAAACTAGCGGGGTTAGAGACCCAGTACTTC. Filled out from reference TRBV7-9 and TRBJ2-5, the complete variable domain reads DTGVSQNPRHKITKRGQNVTFRCDPISEHNRLYWYRQTLGQGPEFLTYFQNEAQLEKSRLLSDRFSAERPKGSFSTLEIQRTEQGDSAMYLCASSKLAGLETQYFGPGTRLLVL.

This clone was picked up a small number of times. V gene TRBV7-9 combines with J gene TRBJ2-1, with TRBD1 as a possible D gene (6 bases). Trimming stripped 5 bases from V and 4 bases from J, with 12 bases between. The germline gives CDR1 SEHNR, CDR2 FQNEAQ (reference sequence). The CDR3 contains 14 residues. DNA of the CDR3: TGTGCCAGCAGCCCGATGGACAGTTACAATGAGCAGTTCTTC. Its protein product is CASSPMDSYNEQFF.

The rearrangement links TRBV27 to TRBJ2-1; no firm D call. CDR3 length: 13 residues. V lost 7 bases and J 5 bases, leaving 12 bases between the germline ends. CDR1 and CDR2 (germline): MNHEY, SMNVEV (reference sequence). In nucleotides, the CDR3 is TGTGCCAGCACTTCTCTTTCGGACAATGAGCAGTTCTTC. Translating gives CASTSLSDNEQFF.

The CDR3 DNA follows: TGTGCCAGCAGCCGGGCTAACTATGGCTACACCTTC. This gives the protein CASSRANYGYTF. This chain joins TRBV6-5 and TRBJ1-2; D is uncertain. The germline CDR1 and CDR2 sequences are MNHEY and SVGAGI. The CDR3 contains 12 residues. V was clipped by 6 bases and J by 0 bases, with 5 bases between them.

The chain employs TRBV7-8 and TRBJ1-5; D uncertain. CDR3 length: 13 residues. Germline V gene lookup returns CDR1 SGHVS and CDR2 FQNEAQ. Trimming stripped 5 bases from V and 5 bases from J, with 10 bases between. The CDR3 sequence is CASSKEGDQPQHF. The CDR3 DNA reads as TGTGCCAGCAGCAAGGAGGGAGATCAGCCCCAGCATTTT.

The rearrangement links TRBV29-1 to TRBJ1-2; D is uncertain. This CDR3 region has 13 residues. Germline CDR1 reads SQVTM; CDR2 reads ANQGSEA. With 7 bases removed from V and 0 bases from J, the gap between germline ends came to 12 bases. CDR3 bases: TGCAGCGGTCAGTCCGATACTAACTATGGCTACACCTTC. It specifies CSGQSDTNYGYTF.

The V gene is TRBV11-3, the J gene TRBJ2-2; D is perhaps TRBD1 (6 bases). Trimming left V 5 bases short and J 1 base short, with 11 bases between. The CDR3 covers 15 residues. CDR1 and CDR2 from the germline V gene are SGHNT and YENEEA. CDR3 DNA: TGTGCCAGCAGCGCAGAGGGACAGAACACCGGGGAGCTGTTTTTT. Protein: CASSAEGQNTGELFF.

The V and J genes are TRBV11-2 and TRBJ2-7; the match to TRBD2 covers 7 bases. The CDR3 is 13 residues long. V shed 3 bases, J shed 3 bases, and the junction held 2 bases outside the gene matches. Germline V gene sequence: CDR1 SGHAT, CDR2 FQNNGV. The CDR3: CASSFERGYEQYF. DNA for the CDR3: TGTGCCAGCAGCTTCGAGCGGGGCTACGAGCAGTACTTC. The full variable domain, in which reference TRBV11-2 and TRBJ2-7 provide the parts outside the CDR3, is EAGVAQSPRYKIIEKRQSVAFWCNPISGHATLYWYQQILGQGPKLLIQFQNNGVVDDSQLPKDRFSAERLKGVDSTLKIQPAKLEDSAVYLCASSFERGYEQYFGPGTRLTVT.

The chain has TRBV28 and TRBJ1-1, with 9 bases that match TRBD1. The CDR3 consists of 15 residues. V gave up 6 bases and J gave up 5 bases; unmatched junction bases: 10. The V gene's germline CDR1 is MDHEN and CDR2 SYDVKM. DNA for the CDR3: TGTGCCAGCAGACTGGACAGGGGAATGTGGACTGAAGCTTTCTTT. Translation gives CASRLDRGMWTEAFF.

This sequence joins TRBV4-1 and TRBJ2-1; possibly TRBD2 for D (6 bases). This CDR3 has 15 residues. Germline CDR1 and CDR2: MGHRA and YSYEKL. The V gene lost 0 bases and the J gene lost 9 bases, with 15 bases spanning the gap. The CDR3 protein is CASSQEEGRRGEQFF. The CDR3 region has the DNA TGCGCCAGCAGCCAAGAAGAGGGGCGGAGGGGTGAGCAGTTCTTC.

The V gene is TRBV7-6, the J gene TRBJ2-6, with 9 bases fitting TRBD2. The CDR3 loop spans 16 amino acids. V lost 4 bases to trimming and J lost 2 bases; unmatched junction nucleotides: 3. Looked up from germline, CDR1 is SGHVS and CDR2 is FNYEAQ. CDR3 amino acids: CASSSRGGAGANVLTF. CDR3 DNA sequence: TGTGCCAGCAGCTCTCGCGGGGGGGCTGGGGCCAACGTCCTGACTTTC.

The chain combines TRBV12-5 with TRBJ2-7, with TRBD1 as a possible D gene (6 bases). V dropped 8 bases and J dropped 6 bases, with 20 bases sitting between them. CDR1 and CDR2 (germline): LGHNT, FRNRAP. This CDR3 is built from 14 residues. CDR3 residues: CASSPTWGPVEQYF. CDR3 nucleotides: TGTGCTAGTAGCCCGACGTGGGGGCCGGTCGAGCAGTACTTC.

This chain uses TRBV11-3 with TRBJ2-7; TRBD2 aligns across 12 bases. The J segment lost 3 bases and the V segment lost 5 bases, leaving 5 bases of the junction unmatched. CDR1 and CDR2 from the germline V gene are SGHNT and YENEEA. This CDR3 contains 15 residues. DNA for the CDR3: TGTGCCAGCAGCGAGACTAGCGGGAGCTACTACGAGCAGTACTTC. Amino acid sequence: CASSETSGSYYEQYF.

This sequence joins TRBV27 and TRBJ2-1, with 8 nucleotides matching TRBD1. Germline CDR1 and CDR2: MNHEY and SMNVEV (reference sequence). The junction had 4 bases not matched to a gene; V was cut back by 5 bases and J by 7 bases. This CDR3 has 13 amino acids. CDR3 protein: CASSRQGTNEQFF. The CDR3 coding sequence is TGTGCCAGCAGTCGACAGGGGACTAATGAGCAGTTCTTC.

The rearrangement links TRBV27 to TRBJ2-3; TRBD2 matches at 9 bases. CDR1 and CDR2 from the germline V gene are MNHEY and SMNVEV (reference sequence). With V trimmed by 6 bases and J by 5 bases, 18 bases remained unmatched. The length of the CDR3 is 18 residues. The CDR3 DNA reads TGTGCCAGCAGCTCAGGGGTCGCCCGCGGGGGGGCAAGAGATACGCAGTATTTT. It translates to CASSSGVARGGARDTQYF.

The chain is built from TRBV7-2 and TRBJ2-7; TRBD2 matches at 9 bases. CDR1 SGHTA and CDR2 FQGNSA come from the germline V gene. Trimming removed 1 base from V and 5 bases from J; junction bases left unmatched: 9. The CDR3 spans 16 residues. CDR3 region: CASSLGAGLAQHEQYF. The CDR3 DNA follows: TGTGCCAGCAGCTTAGGGGCGGGACTAGCCCAGCACGAGCAGTACTTC.

The V call is TRBV19, the J call TRBJ2-1; the D gene is possibly TRBD2 (5 bases). The V end was cut by 3 bases, the J end by 3 bases, with 6 bases between. CDR1 is LNHDA, CDR2 SQIVND, per germline (reference sequence). The CDR3 loop spans 13 amino acids. The CDR3 here is CASSIGVYNEQFF. The CDR3 DNA reads TGTGCCAGTAGTATCGGGGTCTACAATGAGCAGTTCTTC.

The J gene is TRBJ2-5, the V gene TRBV11-2; D is uncertain. Germline assignment: CDR1 SGHAT and CDR2 FQNNGV. V lost 5 bases and J lost 5, with 15 bases in between. The CDR3 consists of 14 residues. The CDR3: CASSLMAESETQYF. The DNA of the CDR3 is TGTGCCAGCAGCCTCATGGCGGAGTCCGAGACCCAGTACTTC. Full variable domain (outside the CDR3, taken from reference TRBV11-2 and TRBJ2-5): EAGVAQSPRYKIIEKRQSVAFWCNPISGHATLYWYQQILGQGPKLLIQFQNNGVVDDSQLPKDRFSAERLKGVDSTLKIQPAKLEDSAVYLCASSLMAESETQYFGPGTRLLVL.

This clone was seen just once. The rearrangement joins TRBV6-5 to TRBJ2-5; D not certain. V was trimmed by 1 base and J by 3 bases, leaving 15 bases between them. The germline CDR1 and CDR2 sequences are MNHEY and SVGAGI. The CDR3 covers 16 residues. The CDR3 protein is CASSYYSDTLEETQYF. CDR3 nucleotide sequence: TGTGCCAGCAGTTACTATTCGGATACCCTAGAAGAGACCCAGTACTTC.

This clone was seen a few times. This sequence joins TRBV19 and TRBJ2-7, with D maybe TRBD1 (8 bases). CDR3 length: 15 residues. V lost 6 bases and J lost 3, with 18 bases in between. In germline, CDR1 is LNHDA, CDR2 SQIVND (reference sequence). CDR3 nucleotides: TGTGCCAGTAGCTCCGGGGGGACAGGCATCTACGAGCAGTACTTC. Amino acid sequence: CASSSGGTGIYEQYF.

The chain recombines TRBV28 with TRBJ2-2; D is unresolved. V was clipped by 2 bases and J by 7 bases, with 11 bases between them. This CDR3 comprises 14 residues. Germline CDR1 MDHEN, CDR2 SYDVKM. The CDR3, as DNA: TGTGCCAGCAGTTTACTCGCTGACTTCGGGGAGCTGTTTTTT. Translation: CASSLLADFGELFF.

This clone was observed a handful of times. The chain employs TRBV7-2 and TRBJ1-1; D call uncertain. Trimming took 1 base from V and 1 from J, leaving 7 bases between them. Germline V lookup: CDR1 SGHTA, CDR2 FQGNSA. This CDR3 has 14 residues. The CDR3 region has the DNA TGTGCCAGCAGCTTAGGGCGGGAGAACACTGAAGCTTTCTTT. Translated, it gives CASSLGRENTEAFF.

This chain connects TRBV11-2 to TRBJ2-5; perhaps TRBD1 as D (7 bases). The V and J ends lost 7 bases and 5 bases respectively, with 11 bases between them. CDR1 is SGHAT and CDR2 is FQNNGV in the germline V gene. This CDR3 spans 12 amino acids. The CDR3 loop is CASNPGGETQYF. The CDR3 nucleotides are TGTGCCAGCAACCCAGGGGGGGAGACCCAGTACTTC. The whole variable domain, filled in from reference TRBV11-2 and TRBJ2-5, reads EAGVAQSPRYKIIEKRQSVAFWCNPISGHATLYWYQQILGQGPKLLIQFQNNGVVDDSQLPKDRFSAERLKGVDSTLKIQPAKLEDSAVYLCASNPGGETQYFGPGTRLLVL.

The chain has TRBV5-1 and TRBJ2-3, with 11 bases fitting TRBD2. Trimming cost V 4 bases and J 7 bases; bases outside gene matches: 11. This CDR3 comprises 16 residues. Germline CDR1 SGHRS, CDR2 YFSETQ. CDR3 coding DNA: TGCGCCAGCAGCGTAACTAGCGGGGGCGGCGGGAATACGCAGTATTTT. Its protein product is CASSVTSGGGGNTQYF.

The J gene is TRBJ1-3, the V gene TRBV9, with D unresolved. The V gene's germline CDR1 is SGDLS and CDR2 YYNGEE. This CDR3 region has 14 residues. V lost 4 bases and J 0 bases, leaving 8 bases between the germline ends. CDR3 protein: CASSPPSSGNTIYF. In DNA, the CDR3 is TGTGCCAGCAGCCCCCCCTCCTCTGGAAACACCATATATTTT.